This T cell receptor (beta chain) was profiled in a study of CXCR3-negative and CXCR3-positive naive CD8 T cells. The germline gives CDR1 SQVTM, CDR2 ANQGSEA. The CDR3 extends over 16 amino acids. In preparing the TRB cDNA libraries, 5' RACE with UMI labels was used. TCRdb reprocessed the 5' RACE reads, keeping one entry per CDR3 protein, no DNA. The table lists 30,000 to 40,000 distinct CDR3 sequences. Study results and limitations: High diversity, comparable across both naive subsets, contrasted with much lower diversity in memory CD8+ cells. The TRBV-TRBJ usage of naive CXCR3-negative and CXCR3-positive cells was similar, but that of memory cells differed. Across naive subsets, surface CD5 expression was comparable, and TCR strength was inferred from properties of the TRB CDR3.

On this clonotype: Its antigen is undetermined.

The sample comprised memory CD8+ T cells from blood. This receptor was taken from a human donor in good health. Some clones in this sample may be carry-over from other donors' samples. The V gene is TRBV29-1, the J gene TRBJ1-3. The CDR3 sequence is CSVEDRDYLPYDTIYF.